Listed below are T cell receptor beta chains from one sample, sequenced in a study of identical twins. TCRdb processed the 5' RACE reads anew with MiXCR; each CDR3 protein has one entry. The sample records 500,000 or so distinct CDR3 sequences, 12% to 15% being singletons. The same sample was also studied in work on yellow fever vaccine responses in identical twins.

Sequencing was done on a sample of CD4+ T cells sorted from blood. The receptors here all came from a woman aged 18-29 years in good health. CDR3s include the opening cysteine and the closing phenylalanine or tryptophan. D genes are given only for firm matches. Size is omitted from some rows. Given values are once, few, many or a class for expanded clones.

>TRBJ2-1|.|TRBV28|.|15
CATCGAELSYNEQFF
TGTGCCACCTGTGGTGCGGAATTATCCTACAATGAGCAGTTCTTC
>TRBJ2-7|few|TRBV3-1|.|14
CASSQGGNFGEQYF
TGTGCCAGCAGCCAAGGGGGGAACTTCGGCGAGCAGTACTTC
>TRBJ1-2|.|TRBV5-1|TRBD1|15
CASSLEGTGPFGYTF
TGCGCCAGCAGCTTGGAAGGGACAGGGCCTTTTGGCTACACCTTC
>TRBJ2-1|few|TRBV21-1|.|15
CASSKILQGLNEQFF
TGTGCCAGCAGCAAAATATTGCAGGGCCTCAATGAGCAGTTCTTC
>TRBJ2-5|.|TRBV6-5|TRBD2|18
CASSYRGTSGSLRQTQYF
TGTGCCAGCAGTTACCGAGGGACTAGCGGGAGCTTGAGACAGACCCAGTACTTC
>TRBJ2-2|many|TRBV12-3/TRBV12-4|.|14
CASSLKALSGELFF
TGTGCCAGCAGTTTAAAGGCCTTAAGCGGGGAGCTGTTTTTT
>TRBJ2-7|few|TRBV7-2|.|15
CASSFTIGKPYEQYF
TGTGCCAGCAGCTTCACCATCGGGAAGCCGTACGAGCAGTACTTC
>TRBJ2-2|few|TRBV11-3|TRBD1|15
CASSLGDRVTGELFF
TGTGCCAGCAGCTTAGGAGACAGGGTCACCGGGGAGCTGTTTTTT
>TRBJ2-5|few|TRBV6-2/TRBV6-3|TRBD2|14
CASSPSGITETQYF
TGTGCCAGCAGCCCTAGCGGGATCACGGAGACCCAGTACTTC
>TRBJ2-5|.|TRBV11-1|TRBD2|20
CASSLAQLAGAEVGQETQYF
TGTGCCAGCAGCTTAGCTCAACTAGCGGGAGCCGAGGTGGGCCAAGAGACCCAGTACTTC
>TRBJ2-5|many|TRBV12-3/TRBV12-4|.|13
CASSSTWEETQYF
TGTGCCAGCAGCTCGACTTGGGAAGAGACCCAGTACTTC
>TRBJ2-7|many|TRBV20-1|.|13
CSARAQLSYEQYF
TGCAGTGCTAGGGCACAGTTATCCTACGAGCAGTACTTC
>TRBJ2-5|few|TRBV7-2|TRBD1|15
CASSPDRGKQETQYF
TGTGCCAGCAGCCCGGACAGGGGGAAACAAGAGACCCAGTACTTC
>TRBJ2-7|.|TRBV27|.|13
CASRPFAGYEQYF
TGTGCCAGCAGACCTTTCGCGGGCTACGAGCAGTACTTC
>TRBJ2-7|.|TRBV30|.|12
CAWSSRGDEQYF
TGTGCCTGGAGTAGCAGGGGGGACGAGCAGTACTTC
>TRBJ2-7|.|TRBV14|.|16
CASSQVQGSKAYEQYF
TGTGCCAGCAGCCAAGTGCAAGGCAGTAAGGCCTACGAGCAGTACTTC